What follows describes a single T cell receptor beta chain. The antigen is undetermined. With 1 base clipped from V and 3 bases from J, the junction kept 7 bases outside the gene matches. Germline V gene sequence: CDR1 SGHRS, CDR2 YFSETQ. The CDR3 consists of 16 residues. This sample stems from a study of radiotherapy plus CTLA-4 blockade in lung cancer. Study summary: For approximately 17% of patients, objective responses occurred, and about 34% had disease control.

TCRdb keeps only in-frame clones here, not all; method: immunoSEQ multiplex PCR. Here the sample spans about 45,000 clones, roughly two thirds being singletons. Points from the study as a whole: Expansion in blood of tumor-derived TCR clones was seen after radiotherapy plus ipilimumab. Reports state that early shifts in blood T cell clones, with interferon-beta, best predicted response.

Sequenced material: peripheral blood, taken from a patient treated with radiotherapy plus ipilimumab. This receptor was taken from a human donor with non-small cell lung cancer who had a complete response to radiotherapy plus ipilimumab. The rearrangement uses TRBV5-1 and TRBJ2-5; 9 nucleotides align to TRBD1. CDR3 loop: CASSLHGQGFKETQYF. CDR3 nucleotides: TGCGCCAGCAGCTTGCACGGACAGGGGTTTAAAGAGACCCAGTACTTC. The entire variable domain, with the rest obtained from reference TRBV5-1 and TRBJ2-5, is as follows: KAGVTQTPRYLIKTRGQQVTLSCSPISGHRSVSWYQQTPGQGLQFLFEYFSETQRNKGNFPGRFSGRQFSNSRSEMNVSTLELGDSALYLCASSLHGQGFKETQYFGPGTRLLVL.